A single sample gave rise to the 17 T cell receptor beta chains below, sequenced in a study of shared clonotypes between healthy human individuals. The repertoire was sequenced with immunoSEQ multiplex PCR; TCRdb's copy has only in-frame clones and lacks some. The sample contains under 2,500,000 clones, 90% to 97% of which appear only once. The specimen sequenced was naive CD4+ T cells sorted from blood. The subset: CD45RA+ positively selected. These receptors originate from a man younger than 35 in good health.

This chain's CDR3 is CASSPRRLAANILPPSYEQYF. The CDR3 DNA reads as TGTGCCAGCTCACCGCGACGACTTGCGGCCAACATCTTGCCACCTTCCTACGAGCAGTACTTC. This sequence joins TRBV18 and TRBJ2-7; D is ambiguous. The V and J ends lost 3 bases and 1 base respectively, with 31 bases between them. The CDR3 totals 21 residues. CDR1 and CDR2 from the germline V gene are KGHSH and LQKENI.

The chain recombines TRBV19 with TRBJ2-3; D remains ambiguous. CDR1 is LNHDA and CDR2 is SQIVND in the germline V gene (reference sequence). The V and J ends lost 5 bases and 4 bases respectively, with 13 bases between them. This CDR3 spans 14 amino acids. DNA for the CDR3: TGTGCCAGTAGTTTTGGGCCCGTATCAGATACGCAGTATTTT. Protein product: CASSFGPVSDTQYF.

The chain joins TRBV29-1 to TRBJ1-2, with 8 bases identical to TRBD1. The CDR3 runs 12 residues. CDR1 is SQVTM and CDR2 is ANQGSEA in the germline V gene. Trimming removed 3 bases from V and 5 bases from J; junction bases left unmatched: 2. The CDR3 DNA reads TGCAGCGTTGAGACAGGGGTGTATGGCTACACCTTC. This translates into CSVETGVYGYTF.

This clone was picked up a small number of times. The J gene is TRBJ1-2, the V gene TRBV27; 7 bases match TRBD1. V shed 10 bases and J 4 bases; nucleotides not matched to a gene: 6. Per germline, CDR1 MNHEY and CDR2 SMNVEV (reference sequence). CDR3 size: 12 residues. This CDR3 reads CATRQGVYGYTF. In nucleotides, the CDR3 is TGTGCCACCCGTCAGGGGGTCTATGGCTACACCTTC.

The chain couples TRBV30 to TRBJ2-3, with no clear D. Germline V gene lookup returns CDR1 GTSNPN and CDR2 SVGIG (reference sequence). The CDR3 has 14 residues. V was cut by 1 base and J by 5 bases, with 13 bases left in between. In DNA form, the CDR3 reads TGTGCCTGGAGTGAGGGAACCCACCGAGATACGCAGTATTTT. This encodes CAWSEGTHRDTQYF.

The gene calls are TRBV7-9 and TRBJ2-1; 7 nucleotides match TRBD2. The germline V gene encodes CDR1 SEHNR and CDR2 FQNEAQ (reference sequence). This CDR3 region has 15 residues. Losses at the gene ends were 3 bases for V and 8 bases for J; bases not matched to a gene: 10. CDR3 in DNA: TGTGCCAGCAGCTTGGAAATAGCGGGCAAACATGAGCAGTTCTTC. Encoded protein: CASSLEIAGKHEQFF.

The genes are TRBV4-2 and TRBJ2-5; 9 nucleotides agree with TRBD2. Trimming at V came to 1 base and at J to 6 bases, leaving 9 bases not matched to a gene. Germline V gene sequence: CDR1 LGHNA, CDR2 YNFKEQ. The CDR3 spans 16 residues. CDR3 DNA sequence: TGTGCCAGCAGCCAAGTCCATACGGGACTAGCCAAGACCCAGTACTTC. Translating it yields CASSQVHTGLAKTQYF.

To note about this clone: This specimen includes other DNA sequences encoding the same CDR3. The chain joins TRBV5-1 to TRBJ2-5; the D is unclear. Germline CDR1 SGHRS, CDR2 YFSETQ. The CDR3 is made up of 13 amino acids. The ends were cut back, 4 bases at V and 2 bases at J, with 9 bases in the middle. This chain's CDR3 is CASSGTDQETQYF. For the CDR3, the DNA is TGCGCCAGCAGCGGAACAGATCAAGAGACCCAGTACTTC.

The rearrangement joins TRBV4-3 to TRBJ2-7, with 8 bases aligning to TRBD2. This CDR3 contains 15 residues. With 0 bases clipped from V and 2 bases from J, the junction kept 3 bases outside the gene matches. In germline, CDR1 is LGHNA, CDR2 YSLEER. The CDR3 nucleotides read TGCGCCAGCAGCCAAGATTCGGGGGGGGCCTACGAGCAGTACTTC. It translates to CASSQDSGGAYEQYF.

J is TRBJ1-4 and V is TRBV25-1, with D tentatively TRBD1 (5 bases). Germline CDR1 is MGHDK and CDR2 is SYGVNS. The ends were cut back, 2 bases at V and 0 bases at J, with 13 bases in the middle. CDR3 length: 17 residues. The CDR3 nucleotides read TGTGCCAGCAGTGAAGCGGGACGGTTAGCAACTAATGAAAAACTGTTTTTT. Translating it yields CASSEAGRLATNEKLFF. The full variable domain, in which reference TRBV25-1 and TRBJ1-4 provide the parts outside the CDR3, is EADIYQTPRYLVIGTGKKITLECSQTMGHDKMYWYQQDPGMELHLIHYSYGVNSTEKGDLSSESTVSRIRTEHFPLTLESARPSHTSQYLCASSEAGRLATNEKLFFGSGTQLSVL.

Here the CDR3 reads CSGLASRDDEQFF. The CDR3 coding sequence is TGCAGCGGCCTCGCTTCGCGGGATGATGAGCAGTTCTTC. V gene TRBV29-1 combines with J gene TRBJ2-1, with D possibly matching TRBD2 (6 bases). CDR1 is SQVTM and CDR2 is ANQGSEA in the germline V gene. V was cut by 7 bases and J by 8 bases, with 18 bases left in between. The CDR3 loop spans 13 amino acids.

This chain links TRBV27 with TRBJ1-5; TRBD1 is a possible D gene (5 bases). Looked up from germline, CDR1 is MNHEY and CDR2 is SMNVEV (reference sequence). Trimming left V 0 bases short and J 2 bases short, with 14 bases between. The CDR3 totals 17 residues. CDR3 sequence: CASSLSWPGGGNQPQHF. DNA of the CDR3: TGTGCCAGCAGTTTATCATGGCCCGGGGGGGGCAATCAGCCCCAGCATTTT.

The J gene is TRBJ2-7, the V gene TRBV6-1; perhaps TRBD1 as D (7 bases). The CDR3 has 14 amino acids. The V gene's germline CDR1 is MNHNS and CDR2 SASEGT. The V end was cut by 7 bases, the J end by 4 bases, with 17 bases between. The CDR3 nucleotides read TGTGCCAGCAATGCGGGACAGCTTCAATACGAGCAGTACTTC. This codes for CASNAGQLQYEQYF.

In regard to this clone: Other nucleotide sequences in the sample specify the same CDR3. The chain recombines TRBV28 with TRBJ1-2; D is unresolved. CDR3 length: 13 residues. The germline V gene encodes CDR1 MDHEN and CDR2 SYDVKM. Trimming took 6 bases from V and 1 from J, leaving 9 bases between them. CDR3 nucleotide sequence: TGTGCCAGCAGCTCGGGCCTTAACTATGGCTACACCTTC. It is translated as CASSSGLNYGYTF.

J is TRBJ1-1 and V is TRBV5-1; no definite D call. The length of the CDR3 is 13 residues. Per germline, CDR1 SGHRS and CDR2 YFSETQ. V was trimmed by 3 bases and J by 1 base, leaving 7 bases between them. CDR3 sequence (DNA): TGCGCCAGCAGCTCCAGTCCGAACACTGAAGCTTTCTTT. Translating gives CASSSSPNTEAFF.

In this sample, this clone turned up once. CDR3 coding DNA: TGTGCCAGAAGCACAATAGACAGGGGGTGTTACGAGCAGTACTTC. Translating it yields CARSTIDRGCYEQYF. This chain uses TRBV5-3 with TRBJ2-7; 9 bases are a match to TRBD1. TRBV5-3 is classed as an ORF, of uncertain function. After removal of 4 bases from V and 4 bases from J, the junction contained 9 bases not matched to a gene. The CDR3 length is 15 residues.

The chain joins TRBV5-1 to TRBJ2-3; TRBD2 agrees at 8 bases. CDR1 is SGHRS and CDR2 is YFSETQ in the germline V gene. The CDR3 runs to 16 residues. V was pared by 1 base and J by 4 bases, with 8 bases of the junction left unmatched. CDR3 sequence (DNA): TGCGCCAGCAGCTTGCTCGGTAGCGGGGTTCCAGATACGCAGTATTTT. Its protein product is CASSLLGSGVPDTQYF.